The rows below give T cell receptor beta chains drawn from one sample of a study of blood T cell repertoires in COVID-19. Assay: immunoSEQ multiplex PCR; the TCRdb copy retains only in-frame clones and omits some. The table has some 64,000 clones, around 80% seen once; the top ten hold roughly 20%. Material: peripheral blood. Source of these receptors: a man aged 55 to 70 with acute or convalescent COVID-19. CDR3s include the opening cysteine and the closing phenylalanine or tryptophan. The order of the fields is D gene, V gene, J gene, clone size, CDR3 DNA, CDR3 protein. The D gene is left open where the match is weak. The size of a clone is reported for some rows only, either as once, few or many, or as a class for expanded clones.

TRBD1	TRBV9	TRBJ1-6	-	TGTGCCAGCAGCGTAGGGGTGACAGGGCGCTCACCCCTCCACTTT	CASSVGVTGRSPLHF
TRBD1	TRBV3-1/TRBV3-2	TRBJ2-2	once	TGTGCCAGCAGCCAGAAGGGGGCAACCGGGGAGCTGTTTTTT	CASSQKGATGELFF
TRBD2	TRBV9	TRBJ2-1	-	TGTGCCAGCAGCGTTAGCGGGTACTCCTACAATGAGCAGTTCTTC	CASSVSGYSYNEQFF
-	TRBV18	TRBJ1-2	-	TGTGCCAGCTCACCATCGGGGTATGGCTACACCTTC	CASSPSGYGYTF
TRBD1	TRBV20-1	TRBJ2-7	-	TGCAGTGCTAGTTACAGGGGCTACGAGCAGTACTTC	CSASYRGYEQYF
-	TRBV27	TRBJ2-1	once	TGTGCCAGCAGTTCCGCTACTAATGAGCAGTTCTTC	CASSSATNEQFF
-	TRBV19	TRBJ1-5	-	TGTGCCAGTAGTATGGGGCAGGGTTACGGCAATCAGCCCCAGCATTTT	CASSMGQGYGNQPQHF
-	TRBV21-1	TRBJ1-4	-	TGTGCCAGCAGCGCAAACGGAGACAGGGTGAGCGAAAAACTGTTTTTT	CASSANGDRVSEKLFF
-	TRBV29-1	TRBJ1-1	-	TGCAGCGCCCAGGCGGGGAACACTGAAGCTTTCTTT	CSAQAGNTEAFF
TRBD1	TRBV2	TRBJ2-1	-	TGTGCCAGCAGGACAGGGGGGGGCGGCGAGTACAATGAGCAGTTCTTC	CASRTGGGGEYNEQFF
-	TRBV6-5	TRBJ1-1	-	TGTGCCAGCAGCCCCCGGGTACGAACTGAAGCTTTCTTT	CASSPRVRTEAFF
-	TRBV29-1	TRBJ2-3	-	TGCAGCGTTGAAGATCGGGAGACTTACACAGATACGCAGTATTTT	CSVEDRETYTDTQYF
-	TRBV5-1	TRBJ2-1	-	TGCGCCAGCAGCTTGGCTGCGGGCGCCAGCTCCTACAATGAGCAGTTCTTC	CASSLAAGASSYNEQFF
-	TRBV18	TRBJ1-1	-	TGTGCCAGCTCACCGTCGGTACAGTTGACTGAAGCTTTCTTT	CASSPSVQLTEAFF
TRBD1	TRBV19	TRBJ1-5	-	TGTGCCAGTAGTTCCTCGGGACAGGGGAACTGGCAGCCCCAGCATTTT	CASSSSGQGNWQPQHF
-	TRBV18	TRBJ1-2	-	TGTGCCAGCTCACCAGGCTACAGGGAGATAAGAAATGGCTACACCTTC	CASSPGYREIRNGYTF
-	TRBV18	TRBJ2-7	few	TGTGCCAGCTCACCACCCCCAGGCACCTACGAGCAGTACTTC	CASSPPPGTYEQYF
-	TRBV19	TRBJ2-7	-	TGTGCCAGTAGTCGAGCAGGGGTGGTAAGCGAGCAGTACTTC	CASSRAGVVSEQYF
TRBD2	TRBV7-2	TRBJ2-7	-	TGTGCCAGCAGCCCCCGGGGGACTAGCCTTTACGAGCAGTACTTC	CASSPRGTSLYEQYF
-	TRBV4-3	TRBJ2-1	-	TGCGCCAGCTCGGTCGGGGATTCCTACAATGAGCAGTTCTTC	CASSVGDSYNEQFF
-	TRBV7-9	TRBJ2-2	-	TGTGCCAGCAGCTCCGGAGCGGTCACCGGGGAGCTGTTTTTT	CASSSGAVTGELFF
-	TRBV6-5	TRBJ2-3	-	TGTGCCAGCAGCCGGGTCCCTAGCACAGATACGCAGTATTTT	CASSRVPSTDTQYF
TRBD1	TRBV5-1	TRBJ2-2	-	TGCGCCAGCAGCTTGGGGGGGACAGTCAACACCGGGGAGCTGTTTTTT	CASSLGGTVNTGELFF
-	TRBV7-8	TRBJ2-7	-	TGTGCCAGCAGCTTAGGTCTAGTCGAACACGAGCAGTACTTC	CASSLGLVEHEQYF
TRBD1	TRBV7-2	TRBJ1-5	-	TGTGCCAGCAGCCGTAGCGGGACAGGGATGGGTCAGCCCCAGCATTTT	CASSRSGTGMGQPQHF